The sample holds a few counts of the clone carrying this TCR beta chain. Germline CDR1 and CDR2: SNHLY and FYNNEI. The CDR3 extends over 15 amino acids. V was shortened by 8 bases and J by 0 bases, with 14 bases between the two germline ends. The TCR beta CDR3 regions underwent amplification using RNA transcripts as the source. The primer set for the first-round RT-PCR of the TCR CDR3 was HTBI. Each CDR3 protein gets one entry after TCRdb re-called the multiplex PCR reads with MiXCR. The profile shows approximately 330,000 distinct CDR3 sequences, 12% to 15% of them singletons. The data are from a study of T cells in Graves' hyperthyroidism and ophthalmopathy.

This chain uses TRBV2 with TRBJ1-5; unclear D gene. The sample consisted of blood. This clonotype was obtained from a woman aged 35 to 49 with Graves' ophthalmopathy. The CDR3 bases are TGTGCCAGCTCCGACATCGTAGATAGCAATCAGCCCCAGCATTTT. Translating gives CASSDIVDSNQPQHF.